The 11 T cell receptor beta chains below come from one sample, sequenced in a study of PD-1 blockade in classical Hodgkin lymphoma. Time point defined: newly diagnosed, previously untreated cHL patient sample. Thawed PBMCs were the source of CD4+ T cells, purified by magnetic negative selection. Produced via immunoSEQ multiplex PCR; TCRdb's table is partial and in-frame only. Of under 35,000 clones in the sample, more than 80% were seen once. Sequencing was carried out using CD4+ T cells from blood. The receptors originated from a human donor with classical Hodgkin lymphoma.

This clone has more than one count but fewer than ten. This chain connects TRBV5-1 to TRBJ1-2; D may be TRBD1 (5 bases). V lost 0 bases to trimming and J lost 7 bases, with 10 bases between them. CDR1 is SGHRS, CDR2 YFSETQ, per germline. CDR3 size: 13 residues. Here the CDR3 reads CASSLVGVGGYTF. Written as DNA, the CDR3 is TGCGCCAGCAGCTTGGTGGGGGTTGGTGGCTACACCTTC.

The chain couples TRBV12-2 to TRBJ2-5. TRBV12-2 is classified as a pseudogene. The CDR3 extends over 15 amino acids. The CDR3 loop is CASRLSPRIKETQYF. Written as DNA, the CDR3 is TGTGCAAGTCGCTTAAGCCCCCGGATCAAAGAGACCCAGTACTTC.

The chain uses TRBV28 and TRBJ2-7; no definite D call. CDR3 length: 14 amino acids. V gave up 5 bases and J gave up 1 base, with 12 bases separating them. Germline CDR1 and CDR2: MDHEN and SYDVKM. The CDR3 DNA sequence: TGTGCCAGCAGTCCCACCCTACAGTCCTACGAGCAGTACTTC. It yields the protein CASSPTLQSYEQYF. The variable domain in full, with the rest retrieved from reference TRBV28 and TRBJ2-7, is DVKVTQSSRYLVKRTGEKVFLECVQDMDHENMFWYRQDPGLGLRLIYFSYDVKMKEKGDIPEGYSVSREKKERFSLILESASTNQTSMYLCASSPTLQSYEQYFGPGTRLTVT.

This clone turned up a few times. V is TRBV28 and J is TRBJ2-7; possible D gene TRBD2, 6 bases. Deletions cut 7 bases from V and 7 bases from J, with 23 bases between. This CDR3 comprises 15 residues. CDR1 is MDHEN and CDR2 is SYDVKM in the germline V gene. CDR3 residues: CASTSTSSGTVEQYF. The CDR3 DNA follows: TGTGCCAGCACGAGTACTAGCAGCGGCACCGTGGAGCAGTACTTC.

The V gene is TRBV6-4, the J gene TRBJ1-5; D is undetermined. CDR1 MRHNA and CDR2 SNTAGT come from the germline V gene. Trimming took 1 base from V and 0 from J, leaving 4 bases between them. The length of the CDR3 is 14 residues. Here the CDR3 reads CASSDYSSNQPQHF. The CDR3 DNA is TGTGCCAGCAGTGACTACAGTAGCAATCAGCCCCAGCATTTT.

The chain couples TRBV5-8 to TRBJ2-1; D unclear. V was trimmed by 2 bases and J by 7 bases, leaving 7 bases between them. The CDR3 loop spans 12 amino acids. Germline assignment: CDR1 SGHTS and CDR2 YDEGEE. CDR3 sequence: CASSFRRNEQFF. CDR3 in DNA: TGTGCCAGCAGCTTCCGGCGGAATGAGCAGTTCTTC.

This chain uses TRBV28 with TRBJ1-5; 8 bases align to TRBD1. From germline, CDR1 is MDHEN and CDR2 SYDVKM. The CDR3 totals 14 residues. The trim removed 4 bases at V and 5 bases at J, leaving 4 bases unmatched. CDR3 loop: CASSSQQGDQPQHF. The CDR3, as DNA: TGTGCCAGCAGTTCCCAACAGGGGGATCAGCCCCAGCATTTT.

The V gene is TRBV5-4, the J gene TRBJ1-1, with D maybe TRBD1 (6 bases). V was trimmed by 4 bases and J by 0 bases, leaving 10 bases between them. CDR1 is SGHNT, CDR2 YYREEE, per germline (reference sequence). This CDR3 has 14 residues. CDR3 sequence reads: CASSGGAMNTEAFF. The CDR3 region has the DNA TGTGCCAGCAGCGGGGGGGCCATGAACACTGAAGCTTTCTTT.

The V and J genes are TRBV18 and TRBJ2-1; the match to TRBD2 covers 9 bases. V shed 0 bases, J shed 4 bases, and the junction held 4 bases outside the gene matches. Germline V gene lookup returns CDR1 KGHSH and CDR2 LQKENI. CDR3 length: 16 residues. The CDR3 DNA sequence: TGTGCCAGCTCACCACCGGGACTAGCATTTTACAATGAGCAGTTCTTC. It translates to CASSPPGLAFYNEQFF.

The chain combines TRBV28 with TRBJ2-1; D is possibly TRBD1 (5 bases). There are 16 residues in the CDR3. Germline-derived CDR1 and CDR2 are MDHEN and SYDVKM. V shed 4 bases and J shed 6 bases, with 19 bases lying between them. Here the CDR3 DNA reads TGTGCCAGCAGTTCCGGGCTACGAGGAGACAGCAATGAGCAGTTCTTC. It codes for CASSSGLRGDSNEQFF.

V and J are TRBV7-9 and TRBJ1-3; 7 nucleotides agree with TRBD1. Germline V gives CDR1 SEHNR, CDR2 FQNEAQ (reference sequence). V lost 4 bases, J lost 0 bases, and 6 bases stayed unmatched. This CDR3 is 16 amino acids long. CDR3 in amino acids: CASSSDRVGSGNTIYF. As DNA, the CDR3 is TGTGCCAGCAGCTCCGACAGGGTTGGCTCTGGAAACACCATATATTTT. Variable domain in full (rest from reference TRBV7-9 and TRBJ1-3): DTGVSQNPRHKITKRGQNVTFRCDPISEHNRLYWYRQTLGQGPEFLTYFQNEAQLEKSRLLSDRFSAERPKGSFSTLEIQRTEQGDSAMYLCASSSDRVGSGNTIYFGEGSWLTVV.